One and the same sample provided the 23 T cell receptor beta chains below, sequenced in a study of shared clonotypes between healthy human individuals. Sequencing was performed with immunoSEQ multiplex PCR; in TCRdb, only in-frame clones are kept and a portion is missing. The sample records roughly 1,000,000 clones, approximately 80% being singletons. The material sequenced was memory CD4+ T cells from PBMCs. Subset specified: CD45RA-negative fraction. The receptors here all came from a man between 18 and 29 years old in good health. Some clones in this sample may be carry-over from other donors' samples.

This CDR3 reads CATSRDQNSPLHF. The CDR3 nucleotides read TGTGCCACCAGCAGAGATCAGAATTCACCCCTCCACTTT. This chain joins TRBV15 and TRBJ1-6; no definite D call. Germline V gene sequence: CDR1 LNHNV, CDR2 YYDKDF (reference sequence). The CDR3 spans 13 residues. The germline V and J ends were trimmed by 0 bases and 7 bases, with 4 bases remaining between them. Looking up the rest from reference TRBV15 and TRBJ1-6 gives the full variable domain: DAMVIQNPRYQVTQFGKPVTLSCSQTLNHNVMYWYQQKSSQAPKLLFHYYDKDFNNEADTPDNFQSRRPNTSFCFLDIRSPGLGDTAMYLCATSRDQNSPLHFGNGTRLTVT.

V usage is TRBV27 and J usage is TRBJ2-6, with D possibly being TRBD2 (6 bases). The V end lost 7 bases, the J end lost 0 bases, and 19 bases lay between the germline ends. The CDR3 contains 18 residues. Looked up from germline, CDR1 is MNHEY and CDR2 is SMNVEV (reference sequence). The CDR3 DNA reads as TGTGCCAGCACTCCCAAATTGTGGGGGGACTCTGGGGCCAACGTCCTGACTTTC. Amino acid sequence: CASTPKLWGDSGANVLTF. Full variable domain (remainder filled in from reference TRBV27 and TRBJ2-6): EAQVTQNPRYLITVTGKKLTVTCSQNMNHEYMSWYRQDPGLGLRQIYYSMNVEVTDKGDVPEGYKVSRKEKRNFPLILESPSPNQTSLYFCASTPKLWGDSGANVLTFGAGSRLTVL.

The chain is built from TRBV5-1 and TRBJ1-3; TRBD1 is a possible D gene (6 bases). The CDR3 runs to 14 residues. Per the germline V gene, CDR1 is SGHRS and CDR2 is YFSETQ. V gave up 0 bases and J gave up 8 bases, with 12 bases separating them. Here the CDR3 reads CASSLAEQGHTIYF. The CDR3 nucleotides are TGCGCCAGCAGCTTGGCCGAACAGGGTCACACCATATATTTT.

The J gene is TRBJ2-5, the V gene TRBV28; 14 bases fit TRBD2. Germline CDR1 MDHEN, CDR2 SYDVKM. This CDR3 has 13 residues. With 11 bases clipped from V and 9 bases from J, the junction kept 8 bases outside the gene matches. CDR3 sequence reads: CAGGLAGALPQYF. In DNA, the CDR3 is TGTGCCGGGGGACTAGCGGGAGCCCTCCCCCAGTACTTC.

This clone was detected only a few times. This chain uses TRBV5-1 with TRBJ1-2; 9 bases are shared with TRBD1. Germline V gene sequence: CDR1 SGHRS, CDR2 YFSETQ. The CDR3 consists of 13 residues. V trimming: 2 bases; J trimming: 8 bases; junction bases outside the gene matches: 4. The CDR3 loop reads CASSFTGGVGYTF. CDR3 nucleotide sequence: TGCGCCAGCAGCTTTACAGGGGGCGTCGGCTACACCTTC.

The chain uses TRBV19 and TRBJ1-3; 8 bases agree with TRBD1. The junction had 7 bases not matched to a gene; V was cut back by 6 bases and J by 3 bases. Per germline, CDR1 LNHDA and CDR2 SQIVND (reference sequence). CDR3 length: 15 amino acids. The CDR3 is CASSPGQVVGNTIYF. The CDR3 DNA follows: TGTGCCAGTAGCCCGGGACAGGTGGTTGGAAACACCATATATTTT.

In DNA, the CDR3 is TGTGCCAGTAGTATAACCCAGGGGGCCTTATCTGAAAAACTGTTTTTT. Amino acids: CASSITQGALSEKLFF. The V and J genes are TRBV19 and TRBJ1-4, with 8 bases that match TRBD1. Germline trimming cut 2 bases from V and 7 bases from J; bases unmatched to any gene: 9. CDR3 size: 16 residues. CDR1 is LNHDA and CDR2 is SQIVND in the germline V gene (reference sequence).

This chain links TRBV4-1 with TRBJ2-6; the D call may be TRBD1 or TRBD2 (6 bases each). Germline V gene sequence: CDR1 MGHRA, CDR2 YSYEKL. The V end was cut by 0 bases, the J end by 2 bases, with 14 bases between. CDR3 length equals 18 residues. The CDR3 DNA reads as TGCGCCAGCAGCCAAGATTGGTTGGGGGGCGCTGGGGCCAACGTCCTGACTTTC. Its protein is CASSQDWLGGAGANVLTF.

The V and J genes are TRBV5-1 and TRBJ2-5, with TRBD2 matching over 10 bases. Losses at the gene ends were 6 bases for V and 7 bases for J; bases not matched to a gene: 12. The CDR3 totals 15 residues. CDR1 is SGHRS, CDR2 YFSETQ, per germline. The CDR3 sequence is CASKLLAGAFVTQYF. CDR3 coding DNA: TGCGCCAGCAAGCTCCTAGCGGGAGCGTTTGTGACCCAGTACTTC.

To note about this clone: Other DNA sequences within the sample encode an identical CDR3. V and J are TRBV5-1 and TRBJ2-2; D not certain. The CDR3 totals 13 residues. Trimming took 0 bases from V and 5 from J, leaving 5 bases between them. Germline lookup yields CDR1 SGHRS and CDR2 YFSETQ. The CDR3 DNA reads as TGCGCCAGCAGCTTGGCGGAGACCGGGGAGCTGTTTTTT. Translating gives CASSLAETGELFF.

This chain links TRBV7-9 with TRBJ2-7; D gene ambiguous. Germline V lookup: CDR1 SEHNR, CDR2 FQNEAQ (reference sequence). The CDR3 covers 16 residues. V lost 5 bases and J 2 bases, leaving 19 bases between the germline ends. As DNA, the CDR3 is TGTGCCAGCAGCGCCCGCGGCGCTTACGAAACCTACGAGCAGTACTTC. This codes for CASSARGAYETYEQYF.

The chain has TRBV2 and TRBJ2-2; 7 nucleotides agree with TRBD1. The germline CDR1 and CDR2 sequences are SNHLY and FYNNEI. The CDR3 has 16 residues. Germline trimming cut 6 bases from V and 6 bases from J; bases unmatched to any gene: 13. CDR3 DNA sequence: TGTGCCAGCAGCCCCCAGAGGGGGCTAGCCGCCGGGGAGCTGTTTTTT. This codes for CASSPQRGLAAGELFF.

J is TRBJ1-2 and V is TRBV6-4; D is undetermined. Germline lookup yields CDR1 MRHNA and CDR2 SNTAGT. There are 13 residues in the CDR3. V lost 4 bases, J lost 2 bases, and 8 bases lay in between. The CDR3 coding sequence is TGTGCCAGCAGTGTAGGACGGAACTATGGCTACACCTTC. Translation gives CASSVGRNYGYTF.

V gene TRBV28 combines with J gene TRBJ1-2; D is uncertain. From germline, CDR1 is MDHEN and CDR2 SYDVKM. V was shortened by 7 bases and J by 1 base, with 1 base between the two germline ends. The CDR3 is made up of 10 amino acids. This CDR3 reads CASINYGYTF. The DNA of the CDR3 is TGTGCCAGCATTAACTATGGCTACACCTTC.

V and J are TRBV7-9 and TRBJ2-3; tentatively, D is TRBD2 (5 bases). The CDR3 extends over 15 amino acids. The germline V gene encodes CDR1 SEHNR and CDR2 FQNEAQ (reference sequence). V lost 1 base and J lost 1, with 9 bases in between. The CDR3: CASSLVARRTDTQYF. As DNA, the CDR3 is TGTGCCAGCAGCTTAGTAGCGAGGCGCACAGATACGCAGTATTTT.

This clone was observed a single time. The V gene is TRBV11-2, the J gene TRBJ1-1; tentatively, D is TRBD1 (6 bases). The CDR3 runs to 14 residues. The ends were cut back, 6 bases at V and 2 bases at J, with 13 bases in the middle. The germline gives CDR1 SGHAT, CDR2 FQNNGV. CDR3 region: CASRSGTINTEAFF. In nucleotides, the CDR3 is TGTGCCAGCAGATCTGGGACAATAAACACTGAAGCTTTCTTT.

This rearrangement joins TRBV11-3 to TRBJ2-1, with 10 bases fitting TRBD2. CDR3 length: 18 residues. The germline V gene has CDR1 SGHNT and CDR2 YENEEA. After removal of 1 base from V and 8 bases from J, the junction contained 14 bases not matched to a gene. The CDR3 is CASSLGLTLAGAGDEQFF. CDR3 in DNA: TGTGCCAGCAGCTTAGGATTAACTCTAGCGGGAGCGGGCGATGAGCAGTTCTTC.

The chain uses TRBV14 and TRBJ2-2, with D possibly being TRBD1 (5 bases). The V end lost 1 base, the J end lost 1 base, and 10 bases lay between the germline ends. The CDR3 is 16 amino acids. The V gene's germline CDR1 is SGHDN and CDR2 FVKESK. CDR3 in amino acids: CASSQARRGNTGELFF. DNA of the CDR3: TGTGCCAGCAGCCAAGCGAGAAGGGGGAACACCGGGGAGCTGTTTTTT.

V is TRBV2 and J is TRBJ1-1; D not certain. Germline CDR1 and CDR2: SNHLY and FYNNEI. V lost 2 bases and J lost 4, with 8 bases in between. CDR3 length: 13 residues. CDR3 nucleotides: TGTGCCAGCAGTGAAACGGGATCCACTGAAGCTTTCTTT. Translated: CASSETGSTEAFF.

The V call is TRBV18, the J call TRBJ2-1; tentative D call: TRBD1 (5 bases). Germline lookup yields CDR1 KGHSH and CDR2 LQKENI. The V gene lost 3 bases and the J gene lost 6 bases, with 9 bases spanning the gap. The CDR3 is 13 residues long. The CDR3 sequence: CASSPTALNEQFF. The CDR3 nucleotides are TGTGCCAGCTCACCGACAGCGCTCAATGAGCAGTTCTTC.

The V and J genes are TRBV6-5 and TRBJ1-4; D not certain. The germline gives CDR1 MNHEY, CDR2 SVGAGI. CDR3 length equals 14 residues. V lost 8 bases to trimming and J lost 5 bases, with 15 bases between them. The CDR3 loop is CASAWRPKNEKLFF. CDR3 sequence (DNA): TGTGCCAGCGCATGGAGACCTAAAAATGAAAAACTGTTTTTT.

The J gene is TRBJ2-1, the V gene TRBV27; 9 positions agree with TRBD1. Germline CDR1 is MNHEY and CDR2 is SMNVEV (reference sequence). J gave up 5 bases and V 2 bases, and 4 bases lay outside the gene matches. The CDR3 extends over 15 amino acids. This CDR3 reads CASSLRGQGNNEQFF. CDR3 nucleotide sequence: TGTGCCAGCAGTTTACGCGGACAGGGGAACAATGAGCAGTTCTTC.

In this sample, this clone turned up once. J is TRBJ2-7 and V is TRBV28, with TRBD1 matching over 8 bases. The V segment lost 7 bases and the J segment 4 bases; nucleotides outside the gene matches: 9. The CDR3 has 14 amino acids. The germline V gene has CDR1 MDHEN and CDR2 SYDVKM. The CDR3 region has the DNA TGTGCCAGCAATACACCGGGACAGGAATACGAGCAGTACTTC. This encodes CASNTPGQEYEQYF. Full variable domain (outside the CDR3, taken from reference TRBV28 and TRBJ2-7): DVKVTQSSRYLVKRTGEKVFLECVQDMDHENMFWYRQDPGLGLRLIYFSYDVKMKEKGDIPEGYSVSREKKERFSLILESASTNQTSMYLCASNTPGQEYEQYFGPGTRLTVT.